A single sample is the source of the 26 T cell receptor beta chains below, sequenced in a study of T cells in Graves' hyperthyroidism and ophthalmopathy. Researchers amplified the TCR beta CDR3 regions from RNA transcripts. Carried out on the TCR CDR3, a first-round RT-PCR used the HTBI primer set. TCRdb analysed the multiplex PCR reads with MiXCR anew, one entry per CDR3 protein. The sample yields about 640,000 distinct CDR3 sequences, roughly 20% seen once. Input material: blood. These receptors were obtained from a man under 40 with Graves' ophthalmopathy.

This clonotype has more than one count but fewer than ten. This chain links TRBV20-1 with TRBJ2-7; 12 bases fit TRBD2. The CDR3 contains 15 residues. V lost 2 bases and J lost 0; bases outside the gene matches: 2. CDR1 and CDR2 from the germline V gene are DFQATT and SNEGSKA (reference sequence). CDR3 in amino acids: CSARWTSGISYEQYF. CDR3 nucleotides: TGCAGTGCTAGATGGACTAGCGGGATCTCCTACGAGCAGTACTTC.

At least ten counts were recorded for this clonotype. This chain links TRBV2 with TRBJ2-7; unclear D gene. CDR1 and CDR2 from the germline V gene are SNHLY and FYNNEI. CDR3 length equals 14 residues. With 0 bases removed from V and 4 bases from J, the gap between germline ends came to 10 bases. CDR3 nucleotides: TGTGCCAGCAGTGAAGCGCTTCGGGCTTACGAGCAGTACTTC. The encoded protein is CASSEALRAYEQYF.

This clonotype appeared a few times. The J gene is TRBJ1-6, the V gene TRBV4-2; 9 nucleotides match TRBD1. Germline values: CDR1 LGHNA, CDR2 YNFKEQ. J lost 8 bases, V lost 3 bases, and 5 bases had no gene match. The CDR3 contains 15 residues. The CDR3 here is CASSQTGTGHSPLHF. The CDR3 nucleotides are TGTGCCAGCAGCCAGACCGGGACAGGGCATTCACCCCTCCACTTT.

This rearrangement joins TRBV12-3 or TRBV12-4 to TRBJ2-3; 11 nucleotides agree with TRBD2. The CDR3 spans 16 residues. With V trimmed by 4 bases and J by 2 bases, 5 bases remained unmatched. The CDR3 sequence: CASSYGTSGHTDTQYF. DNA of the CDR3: TGTGCCAGCAGTTATGGGACTAGCGGACACACAGATACGCAGTATTTT.

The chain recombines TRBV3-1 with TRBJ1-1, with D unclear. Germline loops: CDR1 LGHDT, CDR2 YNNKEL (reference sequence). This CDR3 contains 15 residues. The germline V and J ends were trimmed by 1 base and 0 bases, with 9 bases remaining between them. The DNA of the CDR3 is TGTGCCAGCAGCCAAGCCGCGCGGGTGAACACTGAAGCTTTCTTT. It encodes CASSQAARVNTEAFF.

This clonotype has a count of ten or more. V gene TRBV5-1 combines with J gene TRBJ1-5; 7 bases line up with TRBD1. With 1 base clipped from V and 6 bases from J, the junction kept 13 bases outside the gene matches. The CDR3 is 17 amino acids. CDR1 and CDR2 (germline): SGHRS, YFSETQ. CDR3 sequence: CASSLKVDDREAQPQHF. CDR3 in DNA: TGCGCCAGCAGCTTGAAGGTAGATGACAGGGAAGCTCAGCCCCAGCATTTT.

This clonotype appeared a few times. In DNA form, the CDR3 reads TGCGCCAGCAGCCGCCGGACTAGCGGGCTCACAGATACGCAGTATTTT. Translating it yields CASSRRTSGLTDTQYF. This chain uses TRBV4-1 with TRBJ2-3; 11 bases fit TRBD2. The CDR3 is 16 amino acids. Germline loops: CDR1 MGHRA, CDR2 YSYEKL. V was clipped by 4 bases and J by 2 bases; unmatched bases: 5.

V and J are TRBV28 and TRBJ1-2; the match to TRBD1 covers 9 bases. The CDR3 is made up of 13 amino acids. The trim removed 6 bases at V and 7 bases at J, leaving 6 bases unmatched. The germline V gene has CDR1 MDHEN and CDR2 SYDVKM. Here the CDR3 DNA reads TGTGCCAGCAGCGCGGACAGGGGAGGTGGCTACACCTTC. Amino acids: CASSADRGGGYTF.

CDR3 coding DNA: TGTGCCAGCAGCTATGACTCCCTCAATGAGCAGTTCTTC. Translation: CASSYDSLNEQFF. V gene TRBV28 combines with J gene TRBJ2-1, with D uncertain. V was trimmed by 6 bases and J by 6 bases, leaving 12 bases between them. CDR1 and CDR2 from the germline V gene are MDHEN and SYDVKM. The CDR3 spans 13 residues.

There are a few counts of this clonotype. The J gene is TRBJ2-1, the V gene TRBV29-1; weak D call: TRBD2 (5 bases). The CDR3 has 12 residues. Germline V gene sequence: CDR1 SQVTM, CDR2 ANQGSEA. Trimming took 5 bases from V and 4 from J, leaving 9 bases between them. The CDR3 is CSVSTRYNEQFF. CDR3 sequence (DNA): TGCAGCGTTTCCACTAGATACAATGAGCAGTTCTTC.

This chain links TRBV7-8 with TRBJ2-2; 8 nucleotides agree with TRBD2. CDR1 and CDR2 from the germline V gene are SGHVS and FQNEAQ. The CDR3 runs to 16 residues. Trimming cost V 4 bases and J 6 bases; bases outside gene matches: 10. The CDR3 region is CASSSGLAKLAGELFF. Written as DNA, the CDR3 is TGTGCCAGCAGCTCAGGACTAGCCAAATTGGCCGGGGAGCTGTTTTTT. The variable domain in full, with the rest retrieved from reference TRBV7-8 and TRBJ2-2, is GAGVSQSPRYKVAKRGQDVALRCDPISGHVSLFWYQQALGQGPEFLTYFQNEAQLDKSGLPSDRFFAERPEGSVSTLKIQRTQQEDSAVYLCASSSGLAKLAGELFFGEGSRLTVL.

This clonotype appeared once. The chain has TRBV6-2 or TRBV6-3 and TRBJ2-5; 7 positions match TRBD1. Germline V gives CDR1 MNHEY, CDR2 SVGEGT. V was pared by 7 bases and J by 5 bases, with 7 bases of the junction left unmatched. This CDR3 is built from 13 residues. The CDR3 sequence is CASTPTGKETQYF. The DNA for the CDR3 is TGTGCCAGCACCCCGACAGGGAAGGAGACCCAGTACTTC.

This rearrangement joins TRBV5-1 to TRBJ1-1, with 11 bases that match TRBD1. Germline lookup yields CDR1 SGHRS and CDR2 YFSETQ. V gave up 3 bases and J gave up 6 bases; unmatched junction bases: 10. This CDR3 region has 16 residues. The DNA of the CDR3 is TGCGCCAGCAGCTACACCGGGACAGGGGGACGGGCTGAAGCTTTCTTT. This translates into CASSYTGTGGRAEAFF.

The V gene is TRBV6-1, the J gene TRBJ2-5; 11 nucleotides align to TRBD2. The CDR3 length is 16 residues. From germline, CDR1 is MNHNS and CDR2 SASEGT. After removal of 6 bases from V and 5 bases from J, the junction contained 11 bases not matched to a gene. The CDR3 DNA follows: TGTGCCAGCAGCCCCACTAGCGGGAGAGGATATGAGACCCAGTACTTC. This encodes CASSPTSGRGYETQYF.

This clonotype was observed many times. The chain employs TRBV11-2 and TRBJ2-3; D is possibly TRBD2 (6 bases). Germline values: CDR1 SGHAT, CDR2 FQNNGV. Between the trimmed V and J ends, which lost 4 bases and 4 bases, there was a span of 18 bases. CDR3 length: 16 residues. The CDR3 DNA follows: TGTGCCAGCAGCTCCGACGGGGGAGCGGAGGCAGATACGCAGTATTTT. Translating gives CASSSDGGAEADTQYF.

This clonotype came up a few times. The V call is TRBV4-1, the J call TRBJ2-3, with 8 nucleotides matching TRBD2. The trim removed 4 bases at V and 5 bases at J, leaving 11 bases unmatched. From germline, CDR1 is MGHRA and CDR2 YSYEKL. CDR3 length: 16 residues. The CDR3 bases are TGCGCCAGCAGCCCAGGAGCGGGAGTTCCCATAGATACGCAGTATTTT. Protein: CASSPGAGVPIDTQYF.

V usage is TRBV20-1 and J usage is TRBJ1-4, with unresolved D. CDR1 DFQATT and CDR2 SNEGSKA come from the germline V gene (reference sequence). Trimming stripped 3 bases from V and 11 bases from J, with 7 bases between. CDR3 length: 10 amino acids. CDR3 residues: CSARGPKLFF. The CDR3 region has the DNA TGCAGTGCTAGGGGCCCGAAACTGTTTTTT.

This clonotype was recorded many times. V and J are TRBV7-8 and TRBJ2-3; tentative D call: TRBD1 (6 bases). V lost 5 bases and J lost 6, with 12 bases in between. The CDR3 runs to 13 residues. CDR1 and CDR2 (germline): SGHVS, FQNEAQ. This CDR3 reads CASSTTGKDTQYF. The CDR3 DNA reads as TGTGCCAGCAGCACGACAGGAAAGGATACGCAGTATTTT.

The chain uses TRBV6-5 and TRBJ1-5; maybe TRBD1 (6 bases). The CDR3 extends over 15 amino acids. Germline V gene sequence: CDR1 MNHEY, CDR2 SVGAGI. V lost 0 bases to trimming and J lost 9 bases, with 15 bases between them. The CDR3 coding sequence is TGTGCCAGCAGTTACTCAATACAGGGAGCGGGGCCCCAGCATTTT. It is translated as CASSYSIQGAGPQHF.

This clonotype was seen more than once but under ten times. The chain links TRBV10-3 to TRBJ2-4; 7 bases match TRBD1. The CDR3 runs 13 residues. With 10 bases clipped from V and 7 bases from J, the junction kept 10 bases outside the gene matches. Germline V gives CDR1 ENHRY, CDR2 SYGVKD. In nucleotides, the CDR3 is TGTGCCACCCTAGACTCACAGGGGAACATTCAGTACTTC. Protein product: CATLDSQGNIQYF.

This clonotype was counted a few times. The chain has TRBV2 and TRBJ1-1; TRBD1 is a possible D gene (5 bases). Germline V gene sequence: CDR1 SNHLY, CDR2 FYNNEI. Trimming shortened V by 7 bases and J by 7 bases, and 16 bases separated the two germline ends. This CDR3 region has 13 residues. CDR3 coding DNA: TGTGCCAGCATGACCGGGACTTCTATTGAAGCTTTCTTT. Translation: CASMTGTSIEAFF.

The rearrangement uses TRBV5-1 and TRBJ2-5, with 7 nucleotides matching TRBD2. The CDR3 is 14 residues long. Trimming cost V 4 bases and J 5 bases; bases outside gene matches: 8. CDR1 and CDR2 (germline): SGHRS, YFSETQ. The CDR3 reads CASSRAGWRETQYF. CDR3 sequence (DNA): TGCGCCAGCAGCCGAGCGGGATGGAGGGAGACCCAGTACTTC.

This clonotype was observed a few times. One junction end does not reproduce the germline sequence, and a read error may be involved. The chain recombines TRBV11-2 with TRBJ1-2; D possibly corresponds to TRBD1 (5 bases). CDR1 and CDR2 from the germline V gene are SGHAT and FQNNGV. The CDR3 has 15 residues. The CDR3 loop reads CAGSLRGLYWRGYTF. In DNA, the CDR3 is TGTGCCGGCAGCTTAAGGGGTCTGTATTGGAGAGGCTACACCTTC.

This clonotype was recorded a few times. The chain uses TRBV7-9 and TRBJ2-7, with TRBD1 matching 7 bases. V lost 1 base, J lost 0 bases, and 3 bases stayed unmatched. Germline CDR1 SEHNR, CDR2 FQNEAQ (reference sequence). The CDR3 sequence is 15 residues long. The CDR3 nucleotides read TGTGCCAGCAGCTTAGACGGGACAGTCTCCTACGAGCAGTACTTC. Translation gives CASSLDGTVSYEQYF.

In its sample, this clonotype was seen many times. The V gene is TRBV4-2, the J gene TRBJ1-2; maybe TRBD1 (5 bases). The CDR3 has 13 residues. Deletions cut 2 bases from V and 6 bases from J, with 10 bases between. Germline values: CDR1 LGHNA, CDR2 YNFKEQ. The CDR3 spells CASSQRKGNGYTF. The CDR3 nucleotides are TGTGCCAGCAGCCAAAGGAAGGGGAATGGCTACACCTTC.

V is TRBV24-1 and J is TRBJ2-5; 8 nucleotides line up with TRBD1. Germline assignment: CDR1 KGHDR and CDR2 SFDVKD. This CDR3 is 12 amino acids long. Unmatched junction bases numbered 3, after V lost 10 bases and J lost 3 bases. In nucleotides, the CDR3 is TGTGCCACTTCGACAGGGGAAGAGACCCAGTACTTC. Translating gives CATSTGEETQYF.